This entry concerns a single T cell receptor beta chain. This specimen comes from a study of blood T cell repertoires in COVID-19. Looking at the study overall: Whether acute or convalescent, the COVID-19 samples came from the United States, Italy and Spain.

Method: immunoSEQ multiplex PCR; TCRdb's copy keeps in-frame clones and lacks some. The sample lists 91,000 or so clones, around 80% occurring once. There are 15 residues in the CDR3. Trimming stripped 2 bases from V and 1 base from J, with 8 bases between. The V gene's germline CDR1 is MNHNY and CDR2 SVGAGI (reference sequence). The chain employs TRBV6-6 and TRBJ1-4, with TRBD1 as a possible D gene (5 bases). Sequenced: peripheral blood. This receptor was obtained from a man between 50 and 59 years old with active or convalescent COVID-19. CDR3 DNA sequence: TGTGCCAGCAGTTACAGGGGTGAAACTAATGAAAAACTGTTTTTT. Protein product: CASSYRGETNEKLFF.